This passage covers 13 T cell receptor beta chains from one sample sequenced in a study of human T cells and chemical hapten exposure. TCRdb passed the 5' RACE reads through MiXCR, listing each CDR3 protein once. The sample comprises around 82,000 distinct CDR3 sequences, 6.5% to 8.5% of which are singletons, and approximately 2.5% rests with the top ten. Researchers extracted total RNA from unfractionated whole blood. The receptors come from a male donor in good health.

The chain combines TRBV29-1 with TRBJ1-1; 7 bases agree with TRBD1. Germline V gene lookup returns CDR1 SQVTM and CDR2 ANQGSEA. The CDR3 is 13 residues long. After removal of 6 bases from V and 5 bases from J, the junction contained 9 bases not matched to a gene. Here the CDR3 reads CSVKGQYGTEAFF. CDR3 nucleotide sequence: TGCAGCGTGAAGGGACAGTATGGAACTGAAGCTTTCTTT.

This clonotype has a count of ten or more. V and J are TRBV12-3 or TRBV12-4 and TRBJ2-7; D is ambiguous. There are 11 residues in the CDR3. Trimming shortened V by 6 bases and J by 0 bases, and 3 bases separated the two germline ends. CDR3 region: CASSDSYEQYF. CDR3 sequence (DNA): TGTGCCAGCAGCGACTCCTACGAGCAGTACTTC.

This clonotype has a count of ten or more. The CDR3 sequence is CASSPTSVETQYF. The CDR3 nucleotides read TGTGCCAGCAGCCCCACTAGCGTGGAGACCCAGTACTTC. The chain is built from TRBV14 and TRBJ2-5; 7 nucleotides agree with TRBD2. The ends lost 4 bases at V and 5 bases at J; junction bases unmatched: 4. CDR1 and CDR2 from the germline V gene are SGHDN and FVKESK. This CDR3 is built from 13 residues.

The chain carries TRBV10-3 and TRBJ2-3; no definite D call. This CDR3 contains 14 residues. V was shortened by 3 bases and J by 0 bases, with 7 bases between the two germline ends. Germline V CDR1 and CDR2: ENHRY, SYGVKD. The CDR3 spells CAISDGESTDTQYF. In DNA, the CDR3 is TGTGCCATCAGTGACGGCGAGAGCACAGATACGCAGTATTTT.

In this sample, this clonotype turned up many times. This chain connects TRBV27 to TRBJ2-7; D tentatively reads TRBD1 or TRBD2 (6 bases each). Trimming took 0 bases from V and 2 from J, leaving 11 bases between them. CDR1 and CDR2 (germline): MNHEY, SMNVEV (reference sequence). This CDR3 is 15 amino acids long. CDR3 sequence reads: CASSLSVRGAYEQYF. The CDR3 DNA reads as TGTGCCAGCAGTTTATCGGTTAGGGGGGCCTACGAGCAGTACTTC.

In its sample, this clonotype was seen a few times. The chain employs TRBV14 and TRBJ2-7; TRBD2 matches 7 bases. The ends lost 4 bases at V and 0 bases at J; junction bases unmatched: 9. This CDR3 is built from 16 residues. Germline loops: CDR1 SGHDN, CDR2 FVKESK. This CDR3 is CASSPPSWGGSYEQYF. CDR3 DNA sequence: TGTGCCAGCAGCCCGCCTTCGTGGGGGGGCTCCTACGAGCAGTACTTC.

This clonotype was seen at least ten times. The chain recombines TRBV12-3 or TRBV12-4 with TRBJ2-4; unclear D gene. Trimming removed 5 bases at V and 9 bases at J, with 17 bases between. The CDR3 covers 14 residues. The CDR3: CASSQANTPAIQYF. DNA of the CDR3: TGTGCCAGCAGTCAAGCTAACACCCCAGCCATTCAGTACTTC.

The genes are TRBV4-3 and TRBJ1-2, with D tentatively TRBD1 (5 bases). The CDR3 covers 17 residues. V was pared by 0 bases and J by 2 bases, with 16 bases between. Per the germline V gene, CDR1 is LGHNA and CDR2 is YSLEER. The CDR3 region has the DNA TGCGCCAGCAGCCAAGACCCCTCCCGGGCAGGGAACTATGGCTACACCTTC. As protein: CASSQDPSRAGNYGYTF.

This clonotype was found a few times. The V gene is TRBV10-3, the J gene TRBJ1-1; D is perhaps TRBD1 (6 bases). CDR1 is ENHRY, CDR2 SYGVKD, per germline. This CDR3 spans 14 amino acids. V was shortened by 3 bases and J by 1 base, with 9 bases between the two germline ends. The CDR3 spells CAISDRGGNTEAFF. CDR3 bases: TGTGCCATCAGTGACAGGGGAGGGAACACTGAAGCTTTCTTT.

In this sample, this clonotype turned up a few times. The rearrangement uses TRBV7-8 and TRBJ2-7; 9 nucleotides line up with TRBD1. Germline V gene sequence: CDR1 SGHVS, CDR2 FQNEAQ. The CDR3 is 14 residues long. V lost 5 bases and J lost 7; bases outside the gene matches: 9. In DNA, the CDR3 is TGTGCCAGCAGCCAAGGCGGGACAGGGTGGGAGCAGTACTTC. This translates into CASSQGGTGWEQYF.

This clonotype was seen once. The chain has TRBV4-3 and TRBJ1-4; D unclear. The CDR3 is made up of 15 amino acids. The germline V gene encodes CDR1 LGHNA and CDR2 YSLEER. Trimming took off 4 bases at V and 0 bases at J, with 9 bases between the two ends. The CDR3 bases are TGCGCCAGCAGCCCGGACGTAGCAACTAATGAAAAACTGTTTTTT. Amino acids: CASSPDVATNEKLFF.

In its sample, this clonotype was seen a few times. The genes are TRBV20-1 and TRBJ1-1, with 7 bases fitting TRBD1. The CDR3 loop spans 14 amino acids. Germline CDR1 and CDR2: DFQATT and SNEGSKA (reference sequence). V gave up 5 bases and J gave up 1 base; unmatched junction bases: 7. The CDR3 sequence is CSASTGVGNTEAFF. The CDR3 coding sequence is TGCAGTGCTTCAACAGGGGTAGGGAACACTGAAGCTTTCTTT.

This clonotype was picked up many times. The chain carries TRBV20-1 and TRBJ1-5; D possibly corresponds to TRBD1 (5 bases). The CDR3 consists of 13 residues. Germline-derived CDR1 and CDR2 are DFQATT and SNEGSKA (reference sequence). Trimming cost V 6 bases and J 0 bases, with 9 bases left between them. The CDR3 nucleotides are TGCAGTGCCCGACAGAATAGCAATCAGCCCCAGCATTTT. It specifies CSARQNSNQPQHF.